One sample yielded the 18 T cell receptor beta chains listed below, sequenced in a study of OX40 agonist ivuxolimab in advanced cancers. The method was immunoSEQ multiplex PCR; TCRdb's version includes in-frame clones alone and lacks a portion of them. The table has some 69,000 clones, about 89% seen once. The starting material was CD4+ or CD8+ T cells sorted from blood, obtained in a trial of the OX40 agonist ivuxolimab. The receptors were gathered from an adult with an advanced solid tumor such as melanoma, head and neck, liver or kidney cancer.

This chain uses TRBV14 with TRBJ2-2, with 10 bases identical to TRBD1. CDR3 length: 18 residues. V shed 3 bases, J shed 5 bases, and the junction held 12 bases outside the gene matches. Germline V gene sequence: CDR1 SGHDN, CDR2 FVKESK. The CDR3 reads CASSHRTTGQGKTGELFF. DNA for the CDR3: TGTGCCAGCAGCCACCGGACCACGGGACAGGGGAAAACCGGGGAGCTGTTTTTT. Drawing the rest from reference TRBV14 and TRBJ2-2, the complete variable domain is EAGVTQFPSHSVIEKGQTVTLRCDPISGHDNLYWYRRVMGKEIKFLLHFVKESKQDESGMPNNRFLAERTGGTYSTLKVQPAELEDSGVYFCASSHRTTGQGKTGELFFGEGSRLTVL.

The chain joins TRBV6-1 to TRBJ2-1, with D unclear. Per the germline V gene, CDR1 is MNHNS and CDR2 is SASEGT. V shed 2 bases and J shed 2 bases, with 7 bases lying between them. The CDR3 spans 14 residues. CDR3 DNA: TGTGCCAGCAGTGAACTGAGCACCTACAATGAGCAGTTCTTC. Protein product: CASSELSTYNEQFF.

The rearrangement links TRBV6-5 to TRBJ2-3, with 12 bases matching TRBD2. The CDR3 length is 14 residues. Unmatched junction bases numbered 3, after V lost 5 bases and J lost 6 bases. Per the germline V gene, CDR1 is MNHEY and CDR2 is SVGAGI. The CDR3 spells CASSRLAGVDTQYF. The CDR3 nucleotides read TGTGCCAGCAGTAGACTAGCGGGAGTGGATACGCAGTATTTT.

The chain recombines TRBV29-1 with TRBJ2-7; D is perhaps TRBD2 (5 bases). V shed 4 bases and J shed 1 base, with 8 bases lying between them. Germline-derived CDR1 and CDR2 are SQVTM and ANQGSEA. The CDR3 has 12 residues. The chain's CDR3 is CSVVRESYEQYF. CDR3 coding DNA: TGCAGCGTTGTACGGGAATCCTACGAGCAGTACTTC.

V usage is TRBV2 and J usage is TRBJ1-5; D gene uncertain. The germline V and J ends were trimmed by 2 bases and 3 bases, with 8 bases remaining between them. CDR3 length: 14 amino acids. Germline CDR1 reads SNHLY; CDR2 reads FYNNEI. The CDR3 DNA reads TGTGCCAGCAGTGAAAGAGGGTCCAATCAGCCCCAGCATTTT. Translation gives CASSERGSNQPQHF.

A single count supports this clone. This may stem from a read error, because a much larger clone lies one nucleotide away. The sample contains more than one DNA sequence encoding this CDR3. This chain links TRBV2 with TRBJ2-7, with D uncertain. Trimming took 6 bases from V and 4 from J, leaving 7 bases between them. CDR3 length: 11 residues. In germline, CDR1 is SNHLY, CDR2 FYNNEI. CDR3 in amino acids: CASSLGYEQYF. In DNA form, the CDR3 reads TGTGCCAGCAGCCTGGGGTACGAGCAGTACTTC.

This clone was counted once. This chain connects TRBV5-1 to TRBJ1-2; the D is unclear. There are 13 residues in the CDR3. Trimming left V 4 bases short and J 6 bases short, with 13 bases between. CDR1 is SGHRS and CDR2 is YFSETQ in the germline V gene. CDR3 protein: CASSPIINNGYTF. In DNA, the CDR3 is TGCGCCAGCAGCCCTATAATAAATAATGGCTACACCTTC.

The gene calls are TRBV29-1 and TRBJ2-3; 9 bases map to TRBD2. The CDR3 runs to 15 residues. Germline assignment: CDR1 SQVTM and CDR2 ANQGSEA. V lost 6 bases, J lost 2 bases, and 9 bases stayed unmatched. This CDR3 is CSVTGTSLFTDTQYF. CDR3 nucleotides: TGCAGCGTAACCGGGACTAGCCTTTTCACAGATACGCAGTATTTT.

The rearrangement joins TRBV19 to TRBJ2-6; 9 bases agree with TRBD1. Germline CDR1 LNHDA, CDR2 SQIVND (reference sequence). This CDR3 region has 18 residues. Unmatched junction bases numbered 10, after V lost 4 bases and J lost 3 bases. Here the CDR3 reads CASSKEQGAPHGANVLTF. The CDR3 nucleotides are TGTGCCAGTAGTAAAGAACAGGGGGCGCCCCATGGGGCCAACGTCCTGACTTTC. Full variable domain (outside the CDR3, taken from reference TRBV19 and TRBJ2-6): DGGITQSPKYLFRKEGQNVTLSCEQNLNHDAMYWYRQDPGQGLRLIYYSQIVNDFQKGDIAEGYSVSREKKESFPLTVTSAQKNPTAFYLCASSKEQGAPHGANVLTFGAGSRLTVL.

On this clone itself: Other DNA sequences in this specimen translate into the identical CDR3. The rearrangement links TRBV5-1 to TRBJ2-2; no clear D gene. CDR1 and CDR2 (germline): SGHRS, YFSETQ. The length of the CDR3 is 15 residues. Trimming pared 0 bases from V and 0 bases from J, leaving 6 bases between. The CDR3 region is CASSLAGANTGELFF. For the CDR3, the DNA is TGCGCCAGCAGCTTGGCAGGAGCGAACACCGGGGAGCTGTTTTTT.

The V call is TRBV28, the J call TRBJ1-4; 7 nucleotides line up with TRBD1. Looked up from germline, CDR1 is MDHEN and CDR2 is SYDVKM. After removal of 4 bases from V and 8 bases from J, the junction contained 10 bases not matched to a gene. The CDR3 covers 15 residues. In DNA form, the CDR3 reads TGTGCCAGCAGTTCTCGACAGGGAGGGGGGGAAAAACTGTTTTTT. It yields the protein CASSSRQGGGEKLFF.

The chain employs TRBV6-5 and TRBJ1-5; D remains unclear. Trimming shortened V by 2 bases and J by 4 bases, and 6 bases separated the two germline ends. Germline V gives CDR1 MNHEY, CDR2 SVGAGI. The CDR3 extends over 13 amino acids. CDR3 nucleotide sequence: TGTGCCAGCAGTTACGGCAGGAATCAGCCCCAGCATTTT. Protein: CASSYGRNQPQHF.

The rearrangement joins TRBV15 to TRBJ1-4, with a weak D call TRBD1 (5 bases). V was cut by 5 bases and J by 0 bases, with 22 bases left in between. The CDR3 runs 19 residues. Germline CDR1 reads LNHNV; CDR2 reads YYDKDF (reference sequence). CDR3 coding DNA: TGTGCCACCAGCGGACGACGAGCAGGGCACAAATCAACTAATGAAAAACTGTTTTTT. Translation: CATSGRRAGHKSTNEKLFF. Together with reference TRBV15 and TRBJ1-4, the CDR3 gives the full variable domain: DAMVIQNPRYQVTQFGKPVTLSCSQTLNHNVMYWYQQKSSQAPKLLFHYYDKDFNNEADTPDNFQSRRPNTSFCFLDIRSPGLGDTAMYLCATSGRRAGHKSTNEKLFFGSGTQLSVL.

The chain is built from TRBV27 and TRBJ2-4; D is perhaps TRBD1 (6 bases). With 5 bases removed from V and 0 bases from J, the gap between germline ends came to 14 bases. The CDR3 is 16 residues long. Per germline, CDR1 MNHEY and CDR2 SMNVEV (reference sequence). The CDR3 sequence: CASSVRTAAAKNIQYF. Here the CDR3 DNA reads TGTGCCAGCAGTGTTCGGACAGCAGCAGCCAAAAACATTCAGTACTTC.

In this sample, this clone turned up a few times. V and J are TRBV4-1 and TRBJ2-3, with 12 bases identical to TRBD2. CDR1 is MGHRA and CDR2 is YSYEKL in the germline V gene. The length of the CDR3 is 19 residues. The ends lost 0 bases at V and 1 base at J; junction bases unmatched: 8. The CDR3 protein is CASSQDRTSGGRGTDTQYF. The CDR3 coding sequence is TGCGCCAGCAGCCAAGATAGAACTAGCGGGGGGCGGGGCACAGATACGCAGTATTTT.

This chain connects TRBV19 to TRBJ2-1; TRBD2 might be the D (6 bases). The CDR3 extends over 14 amino acids. Germline CDR1 is LNHDA and CDR2 is SQIVND (reference sequence). V dropped 7 bases and J dropped 0 bases, with 10 bases sitting between them. The CDR3 bases are TGTGCCAGTAAGGAGGGGATCTCCTACAATGAGCAGTTCTTC. As protein: CASKEGISYNEQFF.

This clone appeared a few times. The chain couples TRBV6-1 to TRBJ1-5; a possible D gene is TRBD1 (5 bases). The CDR3 contains 16 residues. With 2 bases removed from V and 2 bases from J, the gap between germline ends came to 13 bases. CDR1 is MNHNS and CDR2 is SASEGT in the germline V gene. CDR3: CASSEHGGDRNQPQHF. The CDR3 coding sequence is TGTGCCAGCAGTGAACATGGAGGGGACCGCAATCAGCCCCAGCATTTT.

The V call is TRBV7-2, the J call TRBJ2-3; the D gene is possibly TRBD1 (5 bases). The ends were cut back, 6 bases at V and 4 bases at J, with 20 bases in the middle. Germline CDR1 SGHTA, CDR2 FQGNSA. The CDR3 spans 16 residues. CDR3 amino acids: CASSSNRQSRADTQYF. The CDR3 coding sequence is TGTGCCAGCAGTTCAAATCGACAGTCCAGGGCAGATACGCAGTATTTT.